This T cell receptor (beta chain) stems from a study of T cell clonality in common variable immunodeficiency. V dropped 0 bases and J dropped 1 base, with 12 bases sitting between them. The germline CDR1 and CDR2 sequences are KGHSH and LQKENI. CDR3 length: 17 residues. The protocol was immunoSEQ multiplex PCR, while the TCRdb copy is restricted to in-frame clones and leaves out a portion. This sample comprises tens of thousands of clones, none seen once only. Overall study findings and caveats: Shared TCRbeta clones were fewer between CVID subjects than controls. Compared with healthy controls, CVID subjects showed increased TCRbeta clonality, mostly in about a third.

This clone was detected many times. Its antigen is unidentified. Sequencing ends 3 residues short of the CDR3 end; the germline J gene provides the rest. The J gene is TRBJ2-2, the V gene TRBV18, with D uncertain. The source is a person aged 18 to 75 in good health. Source material: peripheral blood mononuclear cells. Partial CDR3 DNA: TGTGCCAGCTCACCACCGTTTCAAGGCAAGAACACCGGGGAG. Translation gives CASSPPFQGKNTGE. The entire CDR3 reads CASSPPFQGKNTGELFF.